This T cell receptor beta chain was found in a study of response to subunit inactivated influenza vaccine. Study findings and constraints: Authors proposed each seasonal influenza vaccination draws in few new T cells.

TCRdb reprocessed the RT-PCR reads with MiXCR, giving one entry per CDR3 protein. The table lists hundreds of thousands of distinct CDR3 sequences, 16% of them singletons. The CDR3 has 16 amino acids. CDR1 is LGHDT and CDR2 is YNNKEL in the germline V gene (reference sequence). V lost 2 bases to trimming and J lost 0 bases, with 11 bases between them. This clonotype was seen more than once but under ten times. Its target is not known. The sample consisted of CD4+ T cells sorted from PBMCs, taken around 2 years after vaccination. V is TRBV3-1 and J is TRBJ1-3; a weak D match, TRBD1 (5 bases). The origin of this receptor is a man aged 50 to 69 who received an inactivated influenza vaccine. CDR3 bases: TGTGCCAGCAGCCAAAGAACAGGATTCTCTGGAAACACCATATATTTT. Encoded protein: CASSQRTGFSGNTIYF.